This entry is about one T cell receptor beta chain. Patients at the Seattle site were enrolled during active infection and followed longitudinally. This specimen belongs to a study of blood T cell repertoires in COVID-19. About the research overall: Collection of acute and convalescent COVID-19 samples took place in the United States, Italy and Spain. Nucleic acid was either cDNA or gDNA, and it came from T cells, B-cell-depleted T cells, or PBMCs.

As processed by the authors: Reference gene primer amplification in the assay estimated nucleated cell counts. TCRdb's table, derived via immunoSEQ multiplex PCR, lists solely in-frame clones and lacks some. The DNA gave D and trimming, while V, J and clone size come from that table. This sample has around 160,000 clones, with 80% to 90% found just once. CDR1 LNHNV and CDR2 YYDKDF come from the germline V gene (reference sequence). This CDR3 contains 15 residues. V was trimmed by 3 bases and J by 1 base, leaving 9 bases between them. The TCR sequence derives from an older woman with COVID-19, enrolled during active disease. The source material was peripheral blood. The chain couples TRBV15 to TRBJ2-2; D gene unclear. As DNA, the CDR3 is TGTGCCACCAGCAGGGTATACAAGAACACCGGGGAGCTGTTTTTT. Its protein product is CATSRVYKNTGELFF.